This paragraph reports one TCR beta chain. This record belongs to a study of blood T cell repertoires in COVID-19. Germline V gene data show CDR1 as WSHSY and CDR2 as SAAADI. This CDR3 has 12 residues. Trimming shortened V by 4 bases and J by 7 bases, and 10 bases separated the two germline ends. The table came from immunoSEQ multiplex PCR; TCRdb's copy has only in-frame clones and leaves some out. This sample has about 170,000 clones, with approximately 86% found just once. The TCR originated in a woman in her thirties or forties with COVID-19, enrolled during active disease. This rearrangement joins TRBV10-2 to TRBJ1-1, with D tentatively TRBD1 (5 bases). Sequences were obtained from peripheral blood. The CDR3 region is CASSAGLIEAFF. DNA for the CDR3: TGCGCCAGCAGTGCGGGACTAATTGAAGCTTTCTTT.